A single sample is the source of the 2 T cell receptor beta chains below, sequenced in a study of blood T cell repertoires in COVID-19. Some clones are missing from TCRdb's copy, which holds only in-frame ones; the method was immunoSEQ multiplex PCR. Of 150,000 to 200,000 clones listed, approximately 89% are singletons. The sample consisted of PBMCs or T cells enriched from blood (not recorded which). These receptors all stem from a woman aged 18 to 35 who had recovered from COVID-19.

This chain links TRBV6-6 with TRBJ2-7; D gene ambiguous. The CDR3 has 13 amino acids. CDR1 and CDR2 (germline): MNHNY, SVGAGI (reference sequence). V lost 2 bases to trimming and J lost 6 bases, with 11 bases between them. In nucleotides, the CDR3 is TGTGCCAGCAGTTACGATTTCGGCGGCGAGCAGTACTTC. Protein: CASSYDFGGEQYF.

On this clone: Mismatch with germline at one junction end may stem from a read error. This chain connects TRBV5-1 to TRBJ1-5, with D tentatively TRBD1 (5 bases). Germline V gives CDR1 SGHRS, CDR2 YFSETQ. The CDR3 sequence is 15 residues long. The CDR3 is CASSPNGGPNRPQHF. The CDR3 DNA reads TGCGCCAGCAGCCCAAACGGGGGACCCAATCGGCCCCAGCATTTT.